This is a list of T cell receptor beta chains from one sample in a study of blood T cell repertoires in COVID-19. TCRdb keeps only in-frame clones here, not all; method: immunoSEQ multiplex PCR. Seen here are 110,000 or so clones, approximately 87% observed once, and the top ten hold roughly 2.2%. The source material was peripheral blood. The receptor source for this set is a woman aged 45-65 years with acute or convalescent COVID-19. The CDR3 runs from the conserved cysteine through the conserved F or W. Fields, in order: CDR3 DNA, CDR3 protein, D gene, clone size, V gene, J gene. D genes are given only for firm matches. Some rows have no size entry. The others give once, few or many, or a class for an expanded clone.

DNA: TGTGCCAGCAGAGCGTGGGGGGGGCGGGACACTGAAGCTTTCTTT; CDR3: CASRAWGGRDTEAFF; D: -; size: -; V: TRBV7-2; J: TRBJ1-1
DNA: TGTGCCAGCAGCCCAAGAGGGGGGGCCGACACCGGGGAGCTGTTTTTT; CDR3: CASSPRGGADTGELFF; D: -; size: -; V: TRBV6-2/TRBV6-3; J: TRBJ2-2
DNA: TGTGCCAGCTCCCTATCGGAGGACTATGGCTACACCTTC; CDR3: CASSLSEDYGYTF; D: -; size: once; V: TRBV18; J: TRBJ1-2
DNA: TGTGCCAGTAGTACACAAGGACAGTCCAATCAGCCCCAGCATTTT; CDR3: CASSTQGQSNQPQHF; D: -; size: -; V: TRBV19; J: TRBJ1-5
DNA: TGTGCCAGCAGCTCCCCCGGCAAGGGGACTAATGGCTACACCTTC; CDR3: CASSSPGKGTNGYTF; D: -; size: few; V: TRBV5-4; J: TRBJ1-2
DNA: TGTGCCACCAGTGACATGACTAGCGGGGGGAACAATGAGCAGTTCTTC; CDR3: CATSDMTSGGNNEQFF; D: TRBD2; size: -; V: TRBV24-1; J: TRBJ2-1
DNA: TGTGCCAGCAGCGTAGAGGCCAGGTTTAACTATGGCTACACCTTC; CDR3: CASSVEARFNYGYTF; D: -; size: -; V: TRBV9; J: TRBJ1-2
DNA: TGTGCCAGCAGCTTGTCACAGGGGGCTTCCTACGAGCAGTACTTC; CDR3: CASSLSQGASYEQYF; D: TRBD1; size: -; V: TRBV7-6; J: TRBJ2-7
DNA: TGTGCCAGCAGTCCGTCTGGAAACACCATATATTTT; CDR3: CASSPSGNTIYF; D: -; size: -; V: TRBV11-2; J: TRBJ1-3
DNA: TGTGCCACCAGTGATTCCCTGACAGGGAAAACTGAAGCTTTCTTT; CDR3: CATSDSLTGKTEAFF; D: TRBD1; size: -; V: TRBV24-1; J: TRBJ1-1
DNA: TGTGCCAGCAGCGACGGACTAGCGGGGGCCACAAGCTCCTACAATGAGCAGTTCTTC; CDR3: CASSDGLAGATSSYNEQFF; D: TRBD2; size: -; V: TRBV6-2/TRBV6-3; J: TRBJ2-1
DNA: TGTGCCAGTAGTATAGGCGGGGTAACCACTGAAGCTTTCTTT; CDR3: CASSIGGVTTEAFF; D: -; size: -; V: TRBV19; J: TRBJ1-1
DNA: TGTGCCATTCGGGGGGGGGCCACAGATACGCAGTATTTT; CDR3: CAIRGGATDTQYF; D: TRBD2; size: -; V: TRBV10-3; J: TRBJ2-3
DNA: TGTGCCAGCAGTCCCGGGGACTATGGCTACACCTTC; CDR3: CASSPGDYGYTF; D: -; size: -; V: TRBV12-3/TRBV12-4; J: TRBJ1-2
DNA: TGTGCCAGCAGCTTAGTGTACGGTGAGACCCAGTACTTC; CDR3: CASSLVYGETQYF; D: -; size: -; V: TRBV7-9; J: TRBJ2-5
DNA: TGTGCCAGCAGCACAAACGTGGGGAGGAGCGAGCAGTACTTC; CDR3: CASSTNVGRSEQYF; D: -; size: once; V: TRBV3-1/TRBV3-2; J: TRBJ2-7
DNA: TGTGCCAGCAGCCCTAGTCGGACTAGCGGGAATGGCGGGGAGCTGTTTTTT; CDR3: CASSPSRTSGNGGELFF; D: TRBD2; size: -; V: TRBV11-2; J: TRBJ2-2
DNA: TGTGCCAGCAGGGACAGGGGGACGATCTATGGCTACACCTTC; CDR3: CASRDRGTIYGYTF; D: TRBD1; size: -; V: TRBV2; J: TRBJ1-2
DNA: TGCAGTGCTAGTGGGGGGGAGCGGGTTGGCTACACCTTC; CDR3: CSASGGERVGYTF; D: -; size: -; V: TRBV20-1; J: TRBJ1-2
DNA: TGTGCCAGCACCGTGACTAGCGGGACAAGGGAGCTGTTTTTT; CDR3: CASTVTSGTRELFF; D: TRBD2; size: -; V: TRBV5-5; J: TRBJ2-2
DNA: TGTGCCAGCAGTTACTCGAGAGCGACGAACACCGGGGAGCTGTTTTTT; CDR3: CASSYSRATNTGELFF; D: -; size: -; V: TRBV6-6; J: TRBJ2-2
DNA: TGTGCCATCAGTGCGGCTAGCGGGAAGGGCTACGAGCAGTACTTC; CDR3: CAISAASGKGYEQYF; D: TRBD2; size: -; V: TRBV10-3; J: TRBJ2-7
DNA: TGTGCCAGCAGCTTAGCCACGCTCGGGAGCGGCCATGAGCAGTTCTTC; CDR3: CASSLATLGSGHEQFF; D: -; size: -; V: TRBV11-2; J: TRBJ2-1
DNA: TGCAGCGAGGCACTAGCGGACCCAGATACGCAGTATTTT; CDR3: CSEALADPDTQYF; D: TRBD2; size: -; V: TRBV29-1; J: TRBJ2-3
DNA: TGTGCCAGCAGTCCAGGGGCCAAAAAAGCTGAAGCTTTCTTT; CDR3: CASSPGAKKAEAFF; D: -; size: -; V: TRBV13; J: TRBJ1-1
DNA: TGCGCCAGCAGCTTGGAAAGCGGGGGGACCTACAATGAGCAGTTCTTC; CDR3: CASSLESGGTYNEQFF; D: TRBD2; size: -; V: TRBV5-1; J: TRBJ2-1
DNA: TGTGCCTGGGAGGGGGGGCCCCTGAACACTGAAGCTTTCTTT; CDR3: CAWEGGPLNTEAFF; D: -; size: -; V: TRBV30; J: TRBJ1-1
DNA: TGTGCCAGTATGGCCCTAGCGGGAGCAAGAGAGCAGTTCTTC; CDR3: CASMALAGAREQFF; D: TRBD2; size: -; V: TRBV19; J: TRBJ2-1